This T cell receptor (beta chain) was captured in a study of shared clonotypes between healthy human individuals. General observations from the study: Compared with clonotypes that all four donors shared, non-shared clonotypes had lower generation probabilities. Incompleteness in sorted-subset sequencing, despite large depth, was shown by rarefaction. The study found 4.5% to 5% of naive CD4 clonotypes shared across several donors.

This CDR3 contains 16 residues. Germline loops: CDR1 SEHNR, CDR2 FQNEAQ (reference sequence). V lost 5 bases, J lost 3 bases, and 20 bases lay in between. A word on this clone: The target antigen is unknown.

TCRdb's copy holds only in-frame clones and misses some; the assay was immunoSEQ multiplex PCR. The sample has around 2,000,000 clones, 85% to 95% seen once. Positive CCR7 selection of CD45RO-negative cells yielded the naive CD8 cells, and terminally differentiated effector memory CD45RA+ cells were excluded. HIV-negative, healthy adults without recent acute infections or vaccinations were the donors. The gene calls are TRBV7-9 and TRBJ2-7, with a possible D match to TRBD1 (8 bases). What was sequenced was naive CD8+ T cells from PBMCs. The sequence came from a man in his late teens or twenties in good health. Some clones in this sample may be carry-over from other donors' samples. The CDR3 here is CASSRGRGRGLYEQYF. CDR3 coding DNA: TGTGCCAGCAGCCGCGGGAGAGGCAGGGGGCTCTACGAGCAGTACTTC. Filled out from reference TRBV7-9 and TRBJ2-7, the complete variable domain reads DTGVSQNPRHKITKRGQNVTFRCDPISEHNRLYWYRQTLGQGPEFLTYFQNEAQLEKSRLLSDRFSAERPKGSFSTLEIQRTEQGDSAMYLCASSRGRGRGLYEQYFGPGTRLTVT.